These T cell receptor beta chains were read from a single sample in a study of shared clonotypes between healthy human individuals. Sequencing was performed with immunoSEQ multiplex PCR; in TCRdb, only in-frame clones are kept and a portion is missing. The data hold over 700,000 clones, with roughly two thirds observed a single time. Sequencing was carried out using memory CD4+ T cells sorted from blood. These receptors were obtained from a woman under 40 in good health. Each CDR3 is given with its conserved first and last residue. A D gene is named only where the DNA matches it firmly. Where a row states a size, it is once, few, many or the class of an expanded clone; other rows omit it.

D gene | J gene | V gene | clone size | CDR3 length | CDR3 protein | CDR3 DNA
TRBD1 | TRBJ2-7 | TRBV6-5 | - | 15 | CASSYSPDRAYEQYF | TGTGCCAGCAGTTACTCGCCGGACAGGGCGTACGAGCAGTACTTC
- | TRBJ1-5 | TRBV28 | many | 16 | CATHRPSRQVNQPQHF | TGTGCCACTCACAGGCCCTCGAGACAAGTCAATCAGCCCCAGCATTTT
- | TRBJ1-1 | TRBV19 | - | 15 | CASSIIRLGRGEAFF | TGTGCCAGTAGTATAATTAGGCTTGGTAGGGGTGAAGCTTTCTTT
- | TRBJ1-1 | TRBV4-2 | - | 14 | CASSQDGGGTEAFF | TGTGCCAGCAGCCAAGATGGGGGAGGGACTGAAGCTTTCTTT
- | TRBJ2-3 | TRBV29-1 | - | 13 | CSVRVSGTDTQYF | TGCAGCGTTAGGGTTAGCGGCACAGATACGCAGTATTTT
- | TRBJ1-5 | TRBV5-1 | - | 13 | CASSLALGQPQHF | TGCGCCAGCAGCTTGGCCTTGGGACAGCCCCAGCATTTT
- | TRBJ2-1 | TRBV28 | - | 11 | CASTGNNEQFF | TGTGCCAGCACTGGTAACAATGAGCAGTTCTTC
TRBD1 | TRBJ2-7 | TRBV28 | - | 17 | CASSFSLWDRGSYEQYF | TGTGCCAGCAGTTTTTCTTTATGGGACAGGGGATCCTACGAGCAGTACTTC
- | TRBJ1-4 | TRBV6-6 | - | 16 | CASSYSERTPNEKLFF | TGTGCCAGCAGTTACTCAGAAAGGACACCTAATGAAAAACTGTTTTTT
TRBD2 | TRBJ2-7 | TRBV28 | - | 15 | CASSTIAGAPYEQYF | TGTGCCAGCAGTACCATAGCGGGAGCCCCCTACGAGCAGTACTTC
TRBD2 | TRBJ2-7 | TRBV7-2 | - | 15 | CASSLALGTTYEQYF | TGTGCCAGCAGCTTAGCGTTGGGGACTACCTACGAGCAGTACTTC
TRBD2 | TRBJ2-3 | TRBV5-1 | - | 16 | CASSYMTSGSTDTQYF | TGCGCCAGCAGCTATATGACTAGCGGGAGCACAGATACGCAGTATTTT
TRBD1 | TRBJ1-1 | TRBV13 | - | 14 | CASRVDRGNTEAFF | TGTGCCAGCAGAGTCGACAGGGGGAACACTGAAGCTTTCTTT
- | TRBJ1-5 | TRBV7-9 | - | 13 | CASSLAGAQPQHF | TGTGCCAGCAGCTTAGCTGGGGCTCAGCCCCAGCATTTT
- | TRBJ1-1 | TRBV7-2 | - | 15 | CASSSRRTENTEAFF | TGTGCCAGCAGCTCCCGACGGACAGAGAACACTGAAGCTTTCTTT
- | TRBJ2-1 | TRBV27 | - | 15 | CASSRIQGSYNEQFF | TGTGCCAGCAGTAGGATACAGGGTAGCTACAATGAGCAGTTCTTC
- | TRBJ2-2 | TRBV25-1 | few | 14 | CASSRPESTGELFF | TGTGCCAGCAGCCGTCCCGAATCCACCGGGGAGCTGTTTTTT
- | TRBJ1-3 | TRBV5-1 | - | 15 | CASSLEPLSGNTIYF | TGCGCCAGCAGCTTGGAACCGCTTTCCGGAAACACCATATATTTT
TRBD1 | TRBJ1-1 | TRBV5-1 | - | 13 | CASSGQGATEAFF | TGCGCCAGCTCTGGACAGGGGGCGACTGAAGCTTTCTTT
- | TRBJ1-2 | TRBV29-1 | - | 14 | CSVALGHGTYGYTF | TGCAGCGTTGCCCTGGGACATGGAACATATGGCTACACCTTC
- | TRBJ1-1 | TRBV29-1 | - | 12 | CSIRRGNTEAFF | TGCAGCATCCGCAGGGGAAACACTGAAGCTTTCTTT
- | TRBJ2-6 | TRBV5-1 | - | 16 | CASSADRKSGANVLTF | TGCGCCAGCAGCGCGGACAGAAAATCTGGGGCCAACGTCCTGACTTTC
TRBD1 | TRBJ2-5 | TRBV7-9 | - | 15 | CASSFGQGLQETQYF | TGTGCCAGCAGCTTCGGACAGGGCCTCCAAGAGACCCAGTACTTC
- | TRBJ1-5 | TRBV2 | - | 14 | CASSNGNSNQPQHF | TGTGCCAGCAGTAATGGTAATAGCAATCAGCCCCAGCATTTT
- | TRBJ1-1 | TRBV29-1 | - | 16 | CSVKDSRGSMNTEAFF | TGCAGCGTAAAGGACAGCCGGGGATCCATGAACACTGAAGCTTTCTTT
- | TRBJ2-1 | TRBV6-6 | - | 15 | CASSYGGRTINEQFF | TGTGCCAGCAGTTATGGGGGGCGCACGATCAATGAGCAGTTCTTC
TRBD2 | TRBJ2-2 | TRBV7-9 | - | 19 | CASSFPGTSVQWNTGELFF | TGTGCCAGCAGCTTTCCCGGGACTAGCGTTCAATGGAACACCGGGGAGCTGTTTTTT
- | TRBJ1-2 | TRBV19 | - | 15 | CASSLGQGPNYGYTF | TGTGCCAGTAGTTTGGGTCAGGGACCTAACTATGGCTACACCTTC
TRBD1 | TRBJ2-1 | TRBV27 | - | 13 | CATGQGAIHEQFF | TGTGCCACCGGACAGGGGGCTATACATGAGCAGTTCTTC
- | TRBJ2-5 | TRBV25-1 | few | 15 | CASSTSGSPRETQYF | TGTGCCAGCAGTACATCGGGGAGTCCGAGAGAGACCCAGTACTTC
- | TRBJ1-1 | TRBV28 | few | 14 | CASRYETVNTEAFF | TGTGCCAGCAGGTACGAGACAGTGAACACTGAAGCTTTCTTT
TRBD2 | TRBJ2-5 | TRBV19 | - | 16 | CASSPGLAGGEETQYF | TGTGCCAGTAGTCCCGGACTAGCGGGAGGTGAAGAGACCCAGTACTTC
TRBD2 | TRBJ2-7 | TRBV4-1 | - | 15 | CASSQVAAGVGEQYF | TGCGCCAGCAGCCAAGTGGCAGCGGGAGTTGGGGAGCAGTACTTC
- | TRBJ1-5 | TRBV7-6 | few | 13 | CASSLYPNQPQHF | TGTGCCAGCAGCCTCTATCCCAATCAGCCCCAGCATTTT
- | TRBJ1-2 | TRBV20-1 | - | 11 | CSARPVHGYTF | TGCAGTGCTAGACCAGTACATGGCTACACCTTC
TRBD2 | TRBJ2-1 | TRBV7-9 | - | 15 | CASSFDGRTFNEQFF | TGTGCCAGCAGCTTTGACGGGAGGACTTTCAATGAGCAGTTCTTC
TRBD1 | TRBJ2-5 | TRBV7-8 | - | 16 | CASSLFGDRVMETQYF | TGTGCCAGCAGCTTATTTGGGGACAGGGTTATGGAGACCCAGTACTTC
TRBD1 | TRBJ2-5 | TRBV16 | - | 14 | CASSRIGTEETQYF | TGTGCCAGCAGCCGAATTGGGACAGAAGAGACCCAGTACTTC
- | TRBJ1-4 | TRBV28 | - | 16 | CASKGRLLATNEKLFF | TGTGCCAGCAAGGGTAGGCTGCTCGCAACTAATGAAAAACTGTTTTTT
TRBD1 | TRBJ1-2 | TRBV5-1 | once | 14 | CASSLAGGDYGYTF | TGCGCCAGCAGCTTGGCAGGGGGCGACTATGGCTACACCTTC
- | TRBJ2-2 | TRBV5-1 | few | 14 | CASSLGQEGGELFF | TGCGCCAGCAGCTTGGGACAGGAGGGCGGGGAGCTGTTTTTT
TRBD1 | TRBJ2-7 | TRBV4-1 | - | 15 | CASSQFQGAPGEQYF | TGCGCCAGCAGCCAGTTCCAGGGGGCTCCGGGAGAGCAGTACTTC